This T cell receptor (beta chain) was observed in a study of blood T cell repertoires in COVID-19. Study in general: Both acute and convalescent COVID-19 samples were obtained from the United States, Italy and Spain. PBMCs, B-cell-depleted T cells, or T cells were the source of the cDNA or gDNA that made up the material.

Per the original methods: Reference gene primers were amplified, and this amplification served to estimate nucleated cell counts. Clones were sequenced by immunoSEQ multiplex PCR, and TCRdb holds only the in-frame ones, with some missing. V, J and clone size are those of that table, while D and trimming were read from the DNA. The repertoire holds some 80,000 clones, with roughly 90% as singletons. The J segment lost 7 bases and the V segment lost 6 bases, leaving 9 bases of the junction unmatched. CDR3 length equals 14 residues. Germline V CDR1 and CDR2: MDHEN, SYDVKM. The receptor comes from a human donor in a cohort sampled during active COVID-19. Sequencing was performed on peripheral blood. This chain links TRBV28 with TRBJ2-4; 7 bases are shared with TRBD1. CDR3 DNA sequence: TGTGCCAGCAGGCCTCAGGGGACAGTCAACATTCAGTACTTC. Protein sequence: CASRPQGTVNIQYF. Combining the CDR3 with reference TRBV28 and TRBJ2-4 gives the whole variable domain DVKVTQSSRYLVKRTGEKVFLECVQDMDHENMFWYRQDPGLGLRLIYFSYDVKMKEKGDIPEGYSVSREKKERFSLILESASTNQTSMYLCASRPQGTVNIQYFGAGTRLSVL.